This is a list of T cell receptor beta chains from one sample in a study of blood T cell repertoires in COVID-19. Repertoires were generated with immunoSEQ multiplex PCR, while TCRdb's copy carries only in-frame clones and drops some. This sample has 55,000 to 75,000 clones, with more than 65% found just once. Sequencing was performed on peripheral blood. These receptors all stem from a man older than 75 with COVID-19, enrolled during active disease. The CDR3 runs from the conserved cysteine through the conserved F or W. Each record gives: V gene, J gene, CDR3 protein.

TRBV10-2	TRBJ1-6	CASSEFPGTGGARSPLHF
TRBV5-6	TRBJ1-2	CASSLPKGVYGYTF
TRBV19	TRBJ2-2	CASSPRGRQELFF
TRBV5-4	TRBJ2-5	CASSSGLAGSETQYF
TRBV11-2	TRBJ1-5	CASSPDTNQPQHF
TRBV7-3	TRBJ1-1	CASSQAGRTEAFF
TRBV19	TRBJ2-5	CASAGGPQETQYF
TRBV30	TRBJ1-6	CAWSPPAQGRPLHF
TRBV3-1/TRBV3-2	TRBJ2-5	CASRPGTSGRRHQETQYF
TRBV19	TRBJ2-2	CASSTLDSDTGELFF
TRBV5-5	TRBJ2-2	CASRLAPNTGELFF
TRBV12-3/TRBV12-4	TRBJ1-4	CASSFSRLKLFF
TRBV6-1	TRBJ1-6	CASSEKFSSPLHF
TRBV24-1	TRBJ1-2	CATRDRGQGYTF
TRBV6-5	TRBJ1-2	CASTQRQGPIAGYTF
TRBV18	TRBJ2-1	CASSPRTSGYNEQFF
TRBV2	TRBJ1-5	CASSPLREQPQHF
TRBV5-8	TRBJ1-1	CASSPIGGALSSAFF
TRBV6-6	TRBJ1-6	CASSYSGDITPLHF
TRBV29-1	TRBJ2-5	CSESGGSSGQTQYF
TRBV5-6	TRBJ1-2	CASSLVGQSYGYTF
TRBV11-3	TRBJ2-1	CASSLEASGSFSYNEQFF
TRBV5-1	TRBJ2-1	CASSLGTGVYNEQFF
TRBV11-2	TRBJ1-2	CASSLVQVNYGYTF
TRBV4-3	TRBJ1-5	CASSLRVTQPQHF
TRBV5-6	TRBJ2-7	CASSLYRGHRYEQYF
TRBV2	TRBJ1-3	CASSLDSRISGNTIYF
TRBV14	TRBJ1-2	CASSQLRANYGYTF
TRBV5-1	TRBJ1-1	CASSLGDRGPYTEAFF
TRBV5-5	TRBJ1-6	CASSWPRSSYNSPLHF
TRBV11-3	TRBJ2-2	CASSPYIQQTGELFF
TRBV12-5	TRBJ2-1	CASGQFRGGRNEQFF
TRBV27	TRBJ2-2	CASSLSAWESSTGELFF
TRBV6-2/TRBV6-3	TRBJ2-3	CASSYPPGASTDTQYF
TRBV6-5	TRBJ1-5	CASSVDRDQPQHF
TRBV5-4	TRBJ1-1	CASTLRGGWNTEAFF
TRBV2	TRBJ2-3	CASSEVTGADTQYF
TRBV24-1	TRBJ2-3	CATSDSLAGGRDTQYF
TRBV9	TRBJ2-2	CASSVEVLNTGELFF
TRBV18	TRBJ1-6	CASSPGGLDSPLHF
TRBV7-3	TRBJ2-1	CASSSTSNEQFF
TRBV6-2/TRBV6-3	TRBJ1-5	CASSSLGSSNQPQHF
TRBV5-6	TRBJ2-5	CASTRGRETQYF
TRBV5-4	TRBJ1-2	CASSLPGGLYGYTF
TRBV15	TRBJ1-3	CATSRERDRHSGNTIYF
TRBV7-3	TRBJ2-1	CASSPSAGGTTYNEQFF
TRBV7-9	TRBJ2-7	CASSLGGGPTYEQYF
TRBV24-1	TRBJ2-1	CATSAPGGPKRNEQFF
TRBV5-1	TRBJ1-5	CASSSPSRTGEGGQPQHF
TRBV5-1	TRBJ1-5	CASSVTGGGNQPQHF
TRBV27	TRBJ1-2	CASSLRGNYGYTF
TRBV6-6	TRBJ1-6	CASHAPGRDNSPLHF
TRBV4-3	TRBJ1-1	CASSQDAWRGTEAFF
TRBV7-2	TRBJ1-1	CASSLKGDTEAFF
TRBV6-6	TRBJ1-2	CASSYLTGDTLYGYTF